Below are 10 T cell receptor beta chains sequenced from a single sample in a study of blood T cell repertoires in COVID-19 (dated by TCRdb to the early 2020s). Libraries came from the immunoSEQ multiplex PCR assay. The table comes from immuneACCESS by way of TCRdb, which keeps in-frame sequences with V and J called. Part of the clones is missing from these tables; in studies checked, under half for an unresolved V gene and the rest for unknown reasons. The sample profile shows 55,000 to 80,000 clones; 75% to 90% of them were found once. The ten biggest clones cover approximately 2.9% of the sample. Sequencing was carried out using peripheral blood. Receptors were obtained from a man aged 50-60 years with acute or convalescent COVID-19.

This chain connects TRBV6-5 to TRBJ2-7; a weak D match, TRBD2 (6 bases). Germline lookup yields CDR1 MNHEY and CDR2 SVGAGI. Trimming shortened V by 7 bases and J by 1 base, and 17 bases separated the two germline ends. The CDR3 is made up of 15 amino acids. The CDR3: CASKRGGGDSYEQYF. CDR3 bases: TGTGCCAGCAAACGGGGTGGCGGGGATTCCTACGAGCAGTACTTC.

The chain couples TRBV4-3 to TRBJ2-1; tentative D call: TRBD2 (5 bases). Trimming cost V 0 bases and J 2 bases, with 8 bases left between them. Germline loops: CDR1 LGHNA, CDR2 YSLEER. The CDR3 loop spans 15 amino acids. CDR3 in DNA: TGCGCCAGCAGCCAAGATCGGGGAACCTACAATGAGCAGTTCTTC. It translates to CASSQDRGTYNEQFF.

The gene calls are TRBV28 and TRBJ2-7; D ambiguous. The V end was cut by 2 bases, the J end by 1 base, with 15 bases between. Germline lookup yields CDR1 MDHEN and CDR2 SYDVKM. The CDR3 runs 16 residues. This CDR3 reads CASSLLWVRNSYEQYF. CDR3 in DNA: TGTGCCAGCAGTTTACTCTGGGTCAGGAATTCCTACGAGCAGTACTTC.

The V gene is TRBV30, the J gene TRBJ2-7; tentatively, D is TRBD1 (5 bases). The germline V gene has CDR1 GTSNPN and CDR2 SVGIG (reference sequence). V dropped 2 bases and J dropped 7 bases, with 12 bases sitting between them. This CDR3 region has 12 residues. The CDR3 reads CAWSRQSGEQYF. CDR3 sequence (DNA): TGTGCCTGGAGTCGACAGAGTGGTGAGCAGTACTTC. The variable domain in full, with the rest retrieved from reference TRBV30 and TRBJ2-7, is SQTIHQWPATLVQPVGSPLSLECTVEGTSNPNLYWYRQAAGRGLQLLFYSVGIGQISSEVPQNLSASRPQDRQFILSSKKLLLSDSGFYLCAWSRQSGEQYFGPGTRLTVT.

The CDR3 protein is CSSLRGNQETQYF. The CDR3 nucleotides read TGCAGCTCCCTCCGAGGGAACCAAGAGACCCAGTACTTC. J is TRBJ2-5 and V is TRBV29-1, with D tentatively TRBD2 (5 bases). Per the germline V gene, CDR1 is SQVTM and CDR2 is ANQGSEA. CDR3 length: 13 residues. The V and J ends lost 8 bases and 0 bases respectively, with 13 bases between them.

The V and J genes are TRBV28 and TRBJ2-7, with TRBD2 identical over 8 bases. Germline V gene data show CDR1 as MDHEN and CDR2 as SYDVKM. J lost 1 base, V lost 0 bases, and 2 bases had no gene match. The CDR3 consists of 15 residues. CDR3 sequence reads: CASSLWLAGSYEQYF. CDR3 bases: TGTGCCAGCAGTTTATGGTTAGCGGGGTCCTACGAGCAGTACTTC.

The rearrangement uses TRBV24-1 and TRBJ2-1; TRBD2 might be the D (5 bases). The CDR3 contains 15 residues. Between the trimmed V and J ends, which lost 4 bases and 3 bases, there was a span of 12 bases. Germline values: CDR1 KGHDR, CDR2 SFDVKD. CDR3 bases: TGTGCCACCAGTGACGGAGCGGATTTCTACAATGAGCAGTTCTTC. It encodes CATSDGADFYNEQFF.

This clone was counted only a few times. The CDR3 DNA reads as TGTGCCAGCAGTCCCCTGATGGGGAGAGGCTACACCTTC. Its translation is CASSPLMGRGYTF. The genes are TRBV12-3 or TRBV12-4 and TRBJ1-2; the D is unclear. Trimming shortened V by 5 bases and J by 8 bases, and 15 bases separated the two germline ends. CDR3 size: 13 residues.

V is TRBV7-9 and J is TRBJ1-1; D is uncertain. V gave up 6 bases and J gave up 5 bases, with 10 bases separating them. The CDR3 extends over 12 amino acids. CDR1 and CDR2 (germline): SEHNR, FQNEAQ (reference sequence). The chain's CDR3 is CASSSITTEAFF. DNA of the CDR3: TGTGCCAGCAGTTCTATTACGACTGAAGCTTTCTTT.

This clone came up once. The V and J genes are TRBV5-5 and TRBJ1-1; no reliable D call. This CDR3 has 13 residues. In germline, CDR1 is SGHKS, CDR2 YYEKEE (reference sequence). The V and J ends lost 6 bases and 3 bases respectively, with 12 bases between them. The chain's CDR3 is CASTRRADTEAFF. CDR3 coding DNA: TGTGCCAGCACCCGGAGGGCGGACACTGAAGCTTTCTTT.